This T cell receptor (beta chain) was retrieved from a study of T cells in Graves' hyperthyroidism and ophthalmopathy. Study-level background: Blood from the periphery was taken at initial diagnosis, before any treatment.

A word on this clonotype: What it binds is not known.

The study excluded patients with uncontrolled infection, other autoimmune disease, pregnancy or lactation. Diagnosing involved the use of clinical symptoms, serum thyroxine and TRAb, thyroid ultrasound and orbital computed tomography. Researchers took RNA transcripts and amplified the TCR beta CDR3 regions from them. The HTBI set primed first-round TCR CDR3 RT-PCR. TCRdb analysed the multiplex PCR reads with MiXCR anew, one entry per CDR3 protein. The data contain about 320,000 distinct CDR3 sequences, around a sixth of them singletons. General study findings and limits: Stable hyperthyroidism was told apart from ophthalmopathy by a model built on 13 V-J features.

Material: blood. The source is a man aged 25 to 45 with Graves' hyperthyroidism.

This CDR3 reads CASSERQGGNTEAFF. The CDR3 region has the DNA TGTGCCAGCAGCGAAAGACAGGGTGGGAACACTGAAGCTTTCTTT. This rearrangement joins TRBV13 to TRBJ1-1; 7 nucleotides align to TRBD1. CDR3 size: 15 residues. With 5 bases clipped from V and 1 base from J, the junction kept 7 bases outside the gene matches. CDR1 and CDR2 from the germline V gene are PRHDT and FYEKMQ (reference sequence).